Following are 20 T cell receptor beta chains from one sample sequenced in a study of post-analysis software for immune sequencing data. Unique-molecular-identifier-tagged TCR beta cDNA libraries were used. TCRdb redid the calling of the PCR reads with MiXCR, one entry per CDR3 protein. Of roughly 800,000 distinct CDR3 sequences in the sample, about half were seen once. No cognate antigen is known for these TCRs. Overall study findings and caveats: There were roughly 5 TRBV segments more frequent in patients than controls, and TRBV5-6, TRBV5-1 and TRBV20-1 were among them.

The sample comprised blood. The receptor set was obtained from a girl aged 5 to 17 with multiple sclerosis.

The chain uses TRBV25-1 and TRBJ1-2, with a weak D call TRBD1 (5 bases). CDR1 is MGHDK and CDR2 is SYGVNS in the germline V gene. The CDR3 totals 16 residues. Trimming left V 3 bases short and J 0 bases short, with 14 bases between. CDR3 in amino acids: CASSDLRASTNYGYTF. The CDR3, as DNA: TGTGCCAGCAGTGACCTCAGGGCCTCTACTAACTATGGCTACACCTTC.

This clonotype was counted a few times. CDR3 residues: CASRPGQGTDTQYF. CDR3 in DNA: TGTGCCAGCAGGCCGGGACAGGGCACAGATACGCAGTATTTT. This chain connects TRBV7-2 to TRBJ2-3, with 8 bases matching TRBD1. Germline CDR1 is SGHTA and CDR2 is FQGNSA. The J segment lost 1 base and the V segment lost 6 bases, leaving 3 bases of the junction unmatched. This CDR3 spans 14 amino acids.

The chain couples TRBV10-3 to TRBJ1-2; unclear D gene. The V gene lost 2 bases and the J gene lost 5 bases, with 6 bases spanning the gap. This CDR3 is built from 12 residues. Per germline, CDR1 ENHRY and CDR2 SYGVKD. CDR3 in DNA: TGTGCCATCAGTGAGCAGGTGTATGGCTACACCTTC. The encoded protein is CAISEQVYGYTF.

The chain employs TRBV7-9 and TRBJ1-2; D possibly corresponds to TRBD1 (5 bases). V lost 8 bases and J 8 bases, leaving 15 bases between the germline ends. The germline gives CDR1 SEHNR, CDR2 FQNEAQ (reference sequence). The CDR3 extends over 12 amino acids. The CDR3 reads CASQGPTSGYTF. The CDR3 DNA sequence: TGTGCCAGCCAGGGTCCCACTAGCGGCTACACCTTC.

The chain employs TRBV7-3 and TRBJ2-1; 9 bases agree with TRBD2. The CDR3 is 16 residues long. Germline CDR1 SGHTA, CDR2 FQGTGA. V trimming: 5 bases; J trimming: 4 bases; junction bases outside the gene matches: 9. In nucleotides, the CDR3 is TGTGCCAGCAGCCGAACCCTAGCGGGAACATACAATGAGCAGTTCTTC. The encoded protein is CASSRTLAGTYNEQFF.

This clonotype was recorded a few times. V is TRBV6-2 or TRBV6-3 and J is TRBJ2-5; 12 bases map to TRBD1. The DNA end favors TRBJ2-7, so the J call may be wrong. Per the germline V gene, CDR1 is MNHEY and CDR2 is SVGEGT. This CDR3 is built from 14 residues. The CDR3 spells CASSNPGQGAEQYF. The CDR3, as DNA: TGTGCCAGCAGTAATCCGGGACAGGGGGCCGAGCAGTACTTC.

The chain has TRBV19 and TRBJ2-7; the match to TRBD2 covers 12 bases. The J call may be incorrect, as the DNA end agrees better with TRBJ2-5. The CDR3 is 16 residues long. The V gene's germline CDR1 is LNHDA and CDR2 SQIVND (reference sequence). The CDR3 reads CASSIDPGLAGETQYF. The CDR3 DNA follows: TGTGCCAGTAGTATAGATCCGGGACTAGCGGGAGAGACCCAGTACTTC.

The V call is TRBV7-8, the J call TRBJ1-5; 7 bases map to TRBD1. The V and J ends lost 6 bases and 7 bases, in that order; junction bases with no gene match: 9. Germline values: CDR1 SGHVS, CDR2 FQNEAQ. CDR3 length equals 14 residues. The CDR3 region is CASSWDSFGQPQHF. CDR3 coding DNA: TGTGCCAGCAGTTGGGACAGCTTTGGACAGCCCCAGCATTTT.

This chain connects TRBV6-1 to TRBJ1-5; D remains ambiguous. Trimming took 8 bases from V and 1 from J, leaving 12 bases between them. The CDR3 loop spans 14 amino acids. The germline V gene has CDR1 MNHNS and CDR2 SASEGT. The CDR3 DNA sequence: TGTGCCAGCTACAGTCGGGGAAGCAATCAGCCCCAGCATTTT. Translation gives CASYSRGSNQPQHF.

This clonotype was counted a single time. V gene TRBV5-1 combines with J gene TRBJ2-1; 10 bases line up with TRBD2. The J segment lost 6 bases and the V segment lost 2 bases, leaving 11 bases of the junction unmatched. Germline V gene data show CDR1 as SGHRS and CDR2 as YFSETQ. CDR3 size: 17 residues. The CDR3 reads CASSFPSGSSPINEQFF. CDR3 nucleotide sequence: TGCGCCAGCAGCTTCCCTAGCGGGAGTAGCCCCATCAATGAGCAGTTCTTC.

The CDR3 DNA is TGTGCCAGCAGCTCCCAGGGAAAACACTTGTTCTTC. Encoded protein: CASSSQGKHLFF. J is TRBJ2-1 and V is TRBV7-2; TRBD1 is a possible D gene (5 bases). Germline V gives CDR1 SGHTA, CDR2 FQGNSA. Trimming shortened V by 4 bases and J by 15 bases, and 16 bases separated the two germline ends. The CDR3 has 12 amino acids.

The chain recombines TRBV20-1 with TRBJ2-1; D is ambiguous. CDR1 is DFQATT and CDR2 is SNEGSKA in the germline V gene (reference sequence). Trimming cost V 0 bases and J 0 bases, with 9 bases left between them. The CDR3 contains 15 residues. In DNA, the CDR3 is TGCAGTGCTAGAGATCAACCGAGCTCCTACAATGAGCAGTTCTTC. Residues: CSARDQPSSYNEQFF.

This clonotype has more than one count but fewer than ten. V gene TRBV20-1 combines with J gene TRBJ2-1; D is perhaps TRBD2 (6 bases). CDR1 is DFQATT, CDR2 SNEGSKA, per germline (reference sequence). The CDR3 extends over 17 amino acids. V shed 3 bases and J shed 7 bases, with 25 bases lying between them. The CDR3 loop reads CSARDNGGTDHGNEQFF. The CDR3 DNA sequence: TGCAGTGCTAGGGATAATGGAGGGACGGACCATGGGAATGAGCAGTTCTTC.

This clonotype was found a few times. The chain links TRBV6-1 to TRBJ2-7; D perhaps matches TRBD2 (5 bases). With 7 bases removed from V and 3 bases from J, the gap between germline ends came to 16 bases. The CDR3 has 14 residues. In germline, CDR1 is MNHNS, CDR2 SASEGT. The CDR3 region has the DNA TGTGCCAGCAACGATGCCGGGATCTACTACGAGCAGTACTTC. Translation gives CASNDAGIYYEQYF.

This sequence joins TRBV29-1 and TRBJ2-1; 9 nucleotides match TRBD1. This CDR3 spans 14 amino acids. Germline CDR1 reads SQVTM; CDR2 reads ANQGSEA. V lost 7 bases and J lost 7; bases outside the gene matches: 11. CDR3 protein: CSAEDRGGPNEQFF. The CDR3 nucleotides are TGCAGCGCCGAGGACAGGGGCGGGCCAAATGAGCAGTTCTTC.

The CDR3 DNA reads TGTGCCAGCAGTGGGACTAGATTTGGTACGCAGTATTTT. Protein sequence: CASSGTRFGTQYF. The chain has TRBV27 and TRBJ2-3; 8 nucleotides agree with TRBD2. After removal of 5 bases from V and 8 bases from J, the junction contained 6 bases not matched to a gene. Per the germline V gene, CDR1 is MNHEY and CDR2 is SMNVEV (reference sequence). This CDR3 comprises 13 residues.

V and J are TRBV3-1 and TRBJ2-4, with 8 bases matching TRBD1. Trimming cost V 4 bases and J 6 bases; bases outside gene matches: 8. The CDR3 is 15 amino acids. Germline lookup yields CDR1 LGHDT and CDR2 YNNKEL (reference sequence). The DNA for the CDR3 is TGTGCCAGCAGCCGCCCGGACAGGGTAGGAAACATTCAGTACTTC. Translated, it gives CASSRPDRVGNIQYF. Full variable domain (missing parts from reference TRBV3-1 and TRBJ2-4): DTAVSQTPKYLVTQMGNDKSIKCEQNLGHDTMYWYKQDSKKFLKIMFSYNNKELIINETVPNRFSPKSPDKAHLNLHINSLELGDSAVYFCASSRPDRVGNIQYFGAGTRLSVL.

Only a few counts were recorded for this clonotype. J is TRBJ1-5 and V is TRBV5-1, with 7 bases aligning to TRBD1. Trimming cost V 8 bases and J 2 bases; bases outside gene matches: 10. The CDR3 totals 15 residues. The V gene's germline CDR1 is SGHRS and CDR2 YFSETQ. This chain's CDR3 is CARMTGLEGNQPQHF. Here the CDR3 DNA reads TGCGCCAGGATGACAGGGTTGGAAGGCAATCAGCCCCAGCATTTT. Full variable domain (missing parts from reference TRBV5-1 and TRBJ1-5): KAGVTQTPRYLIKTRGQQVTLSCSPISGHRSVSWYQQTPGQGLQFLFEYFSETQRNKGNFPGRFSGRQFSNSRSEMNVSTLELGDSALYLCARMTGLEGNQPQHFGDGTRLSIL.

The chain couples TRBV13 to TRBJ2-3; D uncertain. The germline V and J ends were trimmed by 8 bases and 0 bases, with 15 bases remaining between them. Germline V gene sequence: CDR1 PRHDT, CDR2 FYEKMQ (reference sequence). The CDR3 is 15 residues long. CDR3 residues: CASRVWDSSTDTQYF. CDR3 DNA sequence: TGTGCCAGCCGGGTTTGGGATTCTAGCACAGATACGCAGTATTTT.

This clonotype was picked up a small number of times. This chain uses TRBV29-1 with TRBJ1-1; no clear D. Germline V gene lookup returns CDR1 SQVTM and CDR2 ANQGSEA. Trimming left V 5 bases short and J 1 base short, with 14 bases between. The CDR3 covers 14 residues. The CDR3 nucleotides read TGCAGCGTTTTGCGGGTGGGGAAGAACACTGAAGCTTTCTTT. Protein sequence: CSVLRVGKNTEAFF.